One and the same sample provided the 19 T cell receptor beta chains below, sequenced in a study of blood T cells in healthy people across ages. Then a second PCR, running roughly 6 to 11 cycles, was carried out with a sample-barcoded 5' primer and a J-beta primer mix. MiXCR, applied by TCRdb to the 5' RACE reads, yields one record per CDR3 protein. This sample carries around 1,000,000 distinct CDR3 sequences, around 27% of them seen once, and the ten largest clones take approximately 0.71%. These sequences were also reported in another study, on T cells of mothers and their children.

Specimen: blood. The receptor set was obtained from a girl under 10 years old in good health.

The CDR3 DNA is TGTGCCAGCAGCAAAGAAATTCCGGGACTCCGTGTGAGTACGCAGTATTTT. As protein: CASSKEIPGLRVSTQYF. The rearrangement joins TRBV21-1 to TRBJ2-3; the table's D gene call, TRBD2, was not cross checked with the DNA. TRBV21-1 has pseudogene status. The CDR3 runs 17 residues.

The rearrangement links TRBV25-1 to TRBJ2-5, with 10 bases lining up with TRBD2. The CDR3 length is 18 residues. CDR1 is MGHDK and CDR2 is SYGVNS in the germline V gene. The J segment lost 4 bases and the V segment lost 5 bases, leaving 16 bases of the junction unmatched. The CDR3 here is CASSSSGTSVPWGETQYF. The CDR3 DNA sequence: TGTGCCAGCAGTTCCTCCGGGACTAGCGTCCCCTGGGGAGAGACCCAGTACTTC. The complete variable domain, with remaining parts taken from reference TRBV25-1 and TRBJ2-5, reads EADIYQTPRYLVIGTGKKITLECSQTMGHDKMYWYQQDPGMELHLIHYSYGVNSTEKGDLSSESTVSRIRTEHFPLTLESARPSHTSQYLCASSSSGTSVPWGETQYFGPGTRLLVL.

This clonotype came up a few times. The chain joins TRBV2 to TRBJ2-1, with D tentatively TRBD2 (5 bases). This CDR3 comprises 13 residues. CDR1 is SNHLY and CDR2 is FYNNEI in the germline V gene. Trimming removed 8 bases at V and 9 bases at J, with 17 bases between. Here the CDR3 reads CASLPFLAGEQFF. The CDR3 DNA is TGTGCCAGCCTTCCTTTTCTAGCTGGTGAGCAGTTCTTC.

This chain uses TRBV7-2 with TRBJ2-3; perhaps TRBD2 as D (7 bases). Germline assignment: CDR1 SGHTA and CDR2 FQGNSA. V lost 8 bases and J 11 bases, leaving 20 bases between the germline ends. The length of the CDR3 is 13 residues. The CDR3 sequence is CASRLAGANEQYF. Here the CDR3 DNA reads TGTGCCAGCCGTTTGGCGGGGGCGAATGAGCAGTATTTT.

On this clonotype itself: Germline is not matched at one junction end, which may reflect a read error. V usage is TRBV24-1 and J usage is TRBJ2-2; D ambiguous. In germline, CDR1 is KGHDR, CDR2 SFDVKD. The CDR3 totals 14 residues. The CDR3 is CATSDPPTTGELFF. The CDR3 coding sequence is TGTGCCACGAGTGACCCCCCGACCACCGGGGAGCTGTTTTTT.

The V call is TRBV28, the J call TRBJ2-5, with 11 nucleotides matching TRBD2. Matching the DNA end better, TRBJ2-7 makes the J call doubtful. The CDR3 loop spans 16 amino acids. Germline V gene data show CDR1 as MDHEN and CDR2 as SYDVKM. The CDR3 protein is CASSPIGGTSGYEQYF. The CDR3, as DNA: TGTGCCAGCAGTCCCATAGGGGGGACTAGCGGCTACGAGCAGTACTTC.

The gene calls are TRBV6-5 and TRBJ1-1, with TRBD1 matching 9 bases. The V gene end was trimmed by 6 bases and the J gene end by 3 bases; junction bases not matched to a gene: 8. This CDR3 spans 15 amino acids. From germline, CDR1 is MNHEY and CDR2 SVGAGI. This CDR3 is CASREQGAQHTEAFF. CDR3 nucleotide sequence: TGTGCCAGCAGGGAACAGGGGGCGCAACACACTGAAGCTTTCTTT.

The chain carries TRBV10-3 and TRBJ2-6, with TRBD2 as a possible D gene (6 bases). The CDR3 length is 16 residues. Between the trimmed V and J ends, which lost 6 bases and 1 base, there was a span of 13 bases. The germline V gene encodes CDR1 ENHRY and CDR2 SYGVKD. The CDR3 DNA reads TGTGCCATCAGCAGCGGGTGGACGTCTGGGGCCAACGTCCTGACTTTC. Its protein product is CAISSGWTSGANVLTF.

CDR3: CASSPQAFSYEQYF. The CDR3 DNA reads as TGTGCCAGCAGCCCCCAGGCCTTCTCCTACGAGCAGTACTTC. The rearrangement links TRBV11-2 to TRBJ2-7; D not certain. Germline CDR1 reads SGHAT; CDR2 reads FQNNGV. V lost 5 bases to trimming and J lost 0 bases, with 11 bases between them. The CDR3 length is 14 residues.

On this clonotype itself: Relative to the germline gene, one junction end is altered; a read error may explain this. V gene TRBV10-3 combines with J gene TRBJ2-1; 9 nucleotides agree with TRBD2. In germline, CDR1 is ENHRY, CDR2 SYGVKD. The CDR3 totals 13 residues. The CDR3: CAITESGRNEQFF. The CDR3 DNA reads TGTGCCATCACTGAGAGCGGGAGGAATGAGCAGTTCTTC.

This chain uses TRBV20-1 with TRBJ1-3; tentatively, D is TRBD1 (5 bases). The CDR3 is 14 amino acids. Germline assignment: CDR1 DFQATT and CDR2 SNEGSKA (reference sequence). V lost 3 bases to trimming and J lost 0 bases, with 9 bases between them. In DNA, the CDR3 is TGCAGTGCTAGGGGGCCTTACTCTGGAAACACCATATATTTT. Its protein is CSARGPYSGNTIYF.

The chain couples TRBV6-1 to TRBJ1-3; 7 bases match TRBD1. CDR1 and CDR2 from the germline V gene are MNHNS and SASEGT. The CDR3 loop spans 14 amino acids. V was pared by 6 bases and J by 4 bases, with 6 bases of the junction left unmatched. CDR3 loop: CASSRTGPGNTIYF. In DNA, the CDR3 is TGTGCCAGCAGCCGGACAGGACCCGGAAACACCATATATTTT.

This CDR3 reads CASSPGPVGYEQYF. The CDR3 nucleotides read TGTGCCAGCAGTCCTGGACCGGTGGGGTACGAGCAGTACTTC. The chain recombines TRBV28 with TRBJ2-7, with D unresolved. Between the trimmed V and J ends, which lost 5 bases and 4 bases, there was a span of 15 bases. Germline assignment: CDR1 MDHEN and CDR2 SYDVKM. CDR3 size: 14 residues.

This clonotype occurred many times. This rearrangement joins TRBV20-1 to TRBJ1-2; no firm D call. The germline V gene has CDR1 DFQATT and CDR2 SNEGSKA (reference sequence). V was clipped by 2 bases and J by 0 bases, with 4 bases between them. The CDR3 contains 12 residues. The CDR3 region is CSARIANYGYTF. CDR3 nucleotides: TGCAGTGCTAGAATAGCTAACTATGGCTACACCTTC.

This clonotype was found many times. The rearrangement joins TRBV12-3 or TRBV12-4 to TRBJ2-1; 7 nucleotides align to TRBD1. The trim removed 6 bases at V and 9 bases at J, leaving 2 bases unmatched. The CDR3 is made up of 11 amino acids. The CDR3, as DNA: TGTGCCAGCAGCTCAGGGGGTGAGCAGTTCTTC. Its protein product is CASSSGGEQFF.

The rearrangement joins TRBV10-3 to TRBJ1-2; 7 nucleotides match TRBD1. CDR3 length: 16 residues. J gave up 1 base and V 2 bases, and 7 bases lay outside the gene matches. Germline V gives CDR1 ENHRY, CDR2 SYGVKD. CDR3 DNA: TGTGCCATCAGTGAGCCGGGACAGAGCATTAACTATGGCTACACCTTC. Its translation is CAISEPGQSINYGYTF.

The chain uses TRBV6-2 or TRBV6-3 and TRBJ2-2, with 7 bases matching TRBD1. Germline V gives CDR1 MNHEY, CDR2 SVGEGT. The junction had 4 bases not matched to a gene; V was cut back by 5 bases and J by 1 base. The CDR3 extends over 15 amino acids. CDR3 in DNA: TGTGCCAGCAGTAAGACAGGGAAGAACACCGGGGAGCTGTTTTTT. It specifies CASSKTGKNTGELFF.

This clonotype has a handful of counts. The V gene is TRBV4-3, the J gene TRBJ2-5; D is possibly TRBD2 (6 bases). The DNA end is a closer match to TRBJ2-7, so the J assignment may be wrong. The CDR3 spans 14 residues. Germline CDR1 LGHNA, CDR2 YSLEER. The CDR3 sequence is CASSQDREAYEQYF. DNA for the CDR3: TGCGCCAGCAGCCAAGATAGGGAGGCCTACGAGCAGTACTTC.

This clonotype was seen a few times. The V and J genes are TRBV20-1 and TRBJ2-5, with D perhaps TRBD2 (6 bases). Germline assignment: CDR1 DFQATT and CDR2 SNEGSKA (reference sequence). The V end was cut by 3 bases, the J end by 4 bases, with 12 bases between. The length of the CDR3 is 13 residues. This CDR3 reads CSARLASLETQYF. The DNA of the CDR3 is TGCAGTGCTAGGCTAGCGAGCTTAGAGACCCAGTACTTC.